This TCR beta chain appears in the sequencing data of a study of cytomegalovirus exposure and HLA in healthy donors. Overall study results and limits: Most TCR sequences were seen very rarely across donors, but some public TCRs occurred in many.

Data came from immunoSEQ multiplex PCR; TCRdb stores just in-frame clones and leaves some out. The sample records more than 20,000 clones, approximately 96% being singletons. Per germline, CDR1 MDHEN and CDR2 SYDVKM. CDR3 length equals 14 residues. V dropped 4 bases and J dropped 3 bases, with 13 bases sitting between them. The donors were part of the validation cohort, which consisted of under 150 subjects and was separate from the first cohort of about 670 subjects. Comments on this clone: Antigen specificity is unknown.

V usage is TRBV28 and J usage is TRBJ2-7; TRBD2 is a possible D gene (6 bases). The sequenced material came from PBMCs. The sequence was collected from a man between 25 and 39 years old in good health and CMV-seropositive. The DNA of the CDR3 is TGTGCCAGCAGTTATAGCGGAGCCCTCTACGAGCAGTACTTC. It encodes CASSYSGALYEQYF.